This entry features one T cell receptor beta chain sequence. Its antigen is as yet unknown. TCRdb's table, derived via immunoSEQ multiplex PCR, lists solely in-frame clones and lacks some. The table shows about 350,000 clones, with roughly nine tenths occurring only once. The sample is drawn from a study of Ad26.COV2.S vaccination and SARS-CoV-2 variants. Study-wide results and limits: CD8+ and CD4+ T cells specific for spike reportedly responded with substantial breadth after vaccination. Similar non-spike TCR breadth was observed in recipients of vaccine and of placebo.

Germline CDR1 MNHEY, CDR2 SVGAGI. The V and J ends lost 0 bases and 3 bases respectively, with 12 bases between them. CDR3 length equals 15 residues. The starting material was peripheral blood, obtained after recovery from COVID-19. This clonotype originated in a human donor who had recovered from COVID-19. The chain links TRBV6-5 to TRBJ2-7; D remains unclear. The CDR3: CASSYSPFLNYEQYF. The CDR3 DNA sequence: TGTGCCAGCAGTTACTCCCCTTTCCTAAACTACGAGCAGTACTTC.